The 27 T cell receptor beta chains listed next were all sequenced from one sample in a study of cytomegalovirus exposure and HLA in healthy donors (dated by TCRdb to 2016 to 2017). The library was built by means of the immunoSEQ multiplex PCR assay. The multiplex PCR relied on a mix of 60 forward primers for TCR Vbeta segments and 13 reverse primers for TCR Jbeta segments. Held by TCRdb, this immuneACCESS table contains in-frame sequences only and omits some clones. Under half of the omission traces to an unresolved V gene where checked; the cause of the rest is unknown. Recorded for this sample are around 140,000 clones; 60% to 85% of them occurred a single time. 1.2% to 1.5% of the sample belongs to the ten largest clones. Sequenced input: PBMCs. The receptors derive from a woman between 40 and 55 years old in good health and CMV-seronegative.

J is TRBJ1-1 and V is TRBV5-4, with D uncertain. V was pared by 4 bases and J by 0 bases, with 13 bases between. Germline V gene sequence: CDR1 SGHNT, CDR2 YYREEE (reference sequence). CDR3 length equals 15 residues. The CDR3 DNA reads TGTGCCAGCAGCCCAGAGGGAGGGATGAACACTGAAGCTTTCTTT. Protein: CASSPEGGMNTEAFF.

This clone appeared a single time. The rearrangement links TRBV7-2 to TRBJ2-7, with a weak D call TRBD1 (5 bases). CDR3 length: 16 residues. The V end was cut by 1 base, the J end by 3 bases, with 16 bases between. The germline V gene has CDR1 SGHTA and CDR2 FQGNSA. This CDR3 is CASSLVVGERSYEQYF. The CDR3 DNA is TGTGCCAGCAGCTTAGTAGTAGGGGAAAGAAGCTACGAGCAGTACTTC.

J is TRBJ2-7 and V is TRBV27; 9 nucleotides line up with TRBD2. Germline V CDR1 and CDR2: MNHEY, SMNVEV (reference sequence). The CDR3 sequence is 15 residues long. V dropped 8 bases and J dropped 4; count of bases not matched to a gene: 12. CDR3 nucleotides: TGTGCCAGCGGTAGCTTAGCGGGGGTCACATACGAGCAGTACTTC. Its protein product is CASGSLAGVTYEQYF.

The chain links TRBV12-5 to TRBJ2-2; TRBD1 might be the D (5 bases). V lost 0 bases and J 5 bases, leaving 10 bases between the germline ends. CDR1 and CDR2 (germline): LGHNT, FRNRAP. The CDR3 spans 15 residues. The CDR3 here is CASGLVLQGTGELFF. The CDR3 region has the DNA TGTGCTAGTGGTTTGGTACTGCAGGGTACCGGGGAGCTGTTTTTT.

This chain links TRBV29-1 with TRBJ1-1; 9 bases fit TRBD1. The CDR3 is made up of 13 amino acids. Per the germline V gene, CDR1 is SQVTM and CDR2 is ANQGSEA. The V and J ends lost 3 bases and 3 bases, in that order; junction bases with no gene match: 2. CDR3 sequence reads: CSVDGTGYTEAFF. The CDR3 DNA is TGCAGCGTTGACGGGACAGGGTACACTGAAGCTTTCTTT.

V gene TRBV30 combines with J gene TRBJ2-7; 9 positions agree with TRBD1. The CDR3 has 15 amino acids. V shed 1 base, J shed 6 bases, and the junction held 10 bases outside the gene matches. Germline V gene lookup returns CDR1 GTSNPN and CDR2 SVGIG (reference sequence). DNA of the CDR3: TGTGCCTGGAGTGATTTGGGACAGGGTCTCCTCGAGCAGTACTTC. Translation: CAWSDLGQGLLEQYF. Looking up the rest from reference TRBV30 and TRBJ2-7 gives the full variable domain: SQTIHQWPATLVQPVGSPLSLECTVEGTSNPNLYWYRQAAGRGLQLLFYSVGIGQISSEVPQNLSASRPQDRQFILSSKKLLLSDSGFYLCAWSDLGQGLLEQYFGPGTRLTVT.

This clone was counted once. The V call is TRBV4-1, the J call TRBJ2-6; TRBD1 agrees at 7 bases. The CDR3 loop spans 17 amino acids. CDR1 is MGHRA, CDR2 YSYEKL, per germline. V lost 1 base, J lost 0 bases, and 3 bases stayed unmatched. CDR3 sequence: CASSQVSGGSGANVLTF. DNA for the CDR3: TGCGCCAGCAGCCAAGTGTCAGGGGGCTCTGGGGCCAACGTCCTGACTTTC.

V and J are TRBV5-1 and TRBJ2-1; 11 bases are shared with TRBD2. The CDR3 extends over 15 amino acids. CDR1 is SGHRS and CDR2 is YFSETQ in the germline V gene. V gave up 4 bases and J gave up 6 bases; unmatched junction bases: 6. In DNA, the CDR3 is TGCGCCAGCAGCCTAATAGCGGGGGGGCCCAATGAGCAGTTCTTC. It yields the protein CASSLIAGGPNEQFF.

The CDR3 DNA is TGCGCCAGCAGCCAAGATATTGGGCGGGGGGGGCGAGATACGCAGTATTTT. Translation: CASSQDIGRGGRDTQYF. V and J are TRBV4-1 and TRBJ2-3; 9 positions agree with TRBD2. The V gene end was trimmed by 0 bases and the J gene end by 5 bases; junction bases not matched to a gene: 9. The germline V gene has CDR1 MGHRA and CDR2 YSYEKL. This CDR3 comprises 17 residues.

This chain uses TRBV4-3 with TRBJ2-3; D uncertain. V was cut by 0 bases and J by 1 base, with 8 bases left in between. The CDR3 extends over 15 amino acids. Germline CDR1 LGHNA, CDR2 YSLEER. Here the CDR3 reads CASSQEMARTDTQYF. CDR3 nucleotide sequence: TGCGCCAGCAGCCAAGAAATGGCCCGCACAGATACGCAGTATTTT.

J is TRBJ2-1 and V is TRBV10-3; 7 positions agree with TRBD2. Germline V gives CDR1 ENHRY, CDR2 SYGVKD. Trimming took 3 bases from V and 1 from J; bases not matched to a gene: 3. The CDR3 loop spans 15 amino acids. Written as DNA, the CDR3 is TGTGCCATCAGTGAAAGGGAGGGTTCCTACAATGAGCAGTTCTTC. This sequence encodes CAISEREGSYNEQFF.

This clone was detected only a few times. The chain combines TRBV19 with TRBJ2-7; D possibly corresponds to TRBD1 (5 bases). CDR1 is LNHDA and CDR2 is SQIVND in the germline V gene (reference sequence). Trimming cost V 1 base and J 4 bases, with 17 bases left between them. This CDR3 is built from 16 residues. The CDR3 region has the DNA TGTGCCAGTAGTATAGGCACAGGAAAGACCCCGTACGAGCAGTACTTC. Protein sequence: CASSIGTGKTPYEQYF.

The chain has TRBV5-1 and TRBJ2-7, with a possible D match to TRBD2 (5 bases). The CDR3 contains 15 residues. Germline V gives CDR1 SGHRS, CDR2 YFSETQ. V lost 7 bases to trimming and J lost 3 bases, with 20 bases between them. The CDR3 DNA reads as TGCGCCAGCTCCAAAACGGACGGGATCCGCTACGAGCAGTACTTC. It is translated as CASSKTDGIRYEQYF.

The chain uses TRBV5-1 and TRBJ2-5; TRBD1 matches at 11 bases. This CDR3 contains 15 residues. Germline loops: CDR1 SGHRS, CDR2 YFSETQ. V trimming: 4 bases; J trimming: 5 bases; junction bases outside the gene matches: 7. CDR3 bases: TGCGCCAGCAGCCGCACCGGGACAGGGGGGGAGACCCAGTACTTC. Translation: CASSRTGTGGETQYF.

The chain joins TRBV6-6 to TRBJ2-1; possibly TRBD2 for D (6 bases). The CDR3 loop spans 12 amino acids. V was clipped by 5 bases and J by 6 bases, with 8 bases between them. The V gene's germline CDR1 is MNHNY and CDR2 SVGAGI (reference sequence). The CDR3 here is CASSGRGNEQFF. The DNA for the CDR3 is TGTGCCAGCAGTGGGCGGGGCAATGAGCAGTTCTTC.

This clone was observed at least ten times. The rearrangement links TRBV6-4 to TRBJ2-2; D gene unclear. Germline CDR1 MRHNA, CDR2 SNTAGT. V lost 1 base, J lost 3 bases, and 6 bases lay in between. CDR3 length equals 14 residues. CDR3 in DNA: TGTGCCAGCAGTGACTTAACAGACACCGGGGAGCTGTTTTTT. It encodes CASSDLTDTGELFF.

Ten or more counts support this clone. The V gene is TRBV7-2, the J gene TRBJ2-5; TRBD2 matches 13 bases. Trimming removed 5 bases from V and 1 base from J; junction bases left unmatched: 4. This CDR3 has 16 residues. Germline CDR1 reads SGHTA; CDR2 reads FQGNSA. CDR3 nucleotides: TGTGCCAGCAGCCCCGGGACTAGCGGGATCCAAGAGACCCAGTACTTC. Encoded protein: CASSPGTSGIQETQYF.

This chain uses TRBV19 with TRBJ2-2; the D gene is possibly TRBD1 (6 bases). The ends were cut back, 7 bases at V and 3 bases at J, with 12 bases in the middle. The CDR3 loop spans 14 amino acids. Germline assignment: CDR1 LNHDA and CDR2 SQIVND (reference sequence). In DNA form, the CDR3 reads TGTGCCAGTACACGGACAGCCGACACCGGGGAGCTGTTTTTT. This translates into CASTRTADTGELFF.

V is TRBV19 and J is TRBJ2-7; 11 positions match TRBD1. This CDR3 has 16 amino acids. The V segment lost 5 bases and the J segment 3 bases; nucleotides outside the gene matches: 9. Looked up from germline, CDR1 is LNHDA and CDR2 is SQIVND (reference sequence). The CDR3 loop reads CASSRRGQGAFYEQYF. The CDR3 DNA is TGTGCCAGTAGTCGCCGAGGACAGGGGGCGTTCTACGAGCAGTACTTC.

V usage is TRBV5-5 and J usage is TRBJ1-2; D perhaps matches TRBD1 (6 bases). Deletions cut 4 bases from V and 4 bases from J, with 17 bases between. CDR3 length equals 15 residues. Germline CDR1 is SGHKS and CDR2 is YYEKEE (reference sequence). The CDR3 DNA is TGTGCCAGCAGCGCTCAACAGGGTAGCGCCTATGGCTACACCTTC. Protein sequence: CASSAQQGSAYGYTF. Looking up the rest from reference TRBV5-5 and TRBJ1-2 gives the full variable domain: DAGVTQSPTHLIKTRGQQVTLRCSPISGHKSVSWYQQVLGQGPQFIFQYYEKEERGRGNFPDRFSARQFPNYSSELNVNALLLGDSALYLCASSAQQGSAYGYTFGSGTRLTVV.

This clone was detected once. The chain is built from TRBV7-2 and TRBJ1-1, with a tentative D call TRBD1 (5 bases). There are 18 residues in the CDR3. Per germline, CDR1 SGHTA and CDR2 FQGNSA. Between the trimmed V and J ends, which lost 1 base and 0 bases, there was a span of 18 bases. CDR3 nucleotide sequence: TGTGCCAGCAGCTTAGACCCCAGGGTGGGAGGGGTGAACACTGAAGCTTTCTTT. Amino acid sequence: CASSLDPRVGGVNTEAFF.

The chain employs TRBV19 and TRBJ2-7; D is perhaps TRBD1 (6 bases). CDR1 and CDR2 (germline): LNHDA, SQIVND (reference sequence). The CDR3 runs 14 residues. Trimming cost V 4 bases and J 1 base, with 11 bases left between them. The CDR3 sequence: CASSTQTGSYEQYF. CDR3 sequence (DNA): TGTGCCAGTAGTACACAGACAGGATCCTACGAGCAGTACTTC.

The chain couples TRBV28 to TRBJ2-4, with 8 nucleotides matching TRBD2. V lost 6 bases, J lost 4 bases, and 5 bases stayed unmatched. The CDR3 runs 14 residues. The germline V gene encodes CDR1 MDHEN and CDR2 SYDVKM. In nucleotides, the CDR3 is TGTGCCAGCAGCCCAAGCGGGGGTAAAAACATTCAGTACTTC. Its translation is CASSPSGGKNIQYF.

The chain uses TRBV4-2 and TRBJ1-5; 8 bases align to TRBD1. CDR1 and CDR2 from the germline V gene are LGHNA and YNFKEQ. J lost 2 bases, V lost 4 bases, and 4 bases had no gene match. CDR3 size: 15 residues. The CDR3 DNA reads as TGTGCCAGCAGCCCCGAGGGACAGGGCAATCAGCCCCAGCATTTT. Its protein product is CASSPEGQGNQPQHF.

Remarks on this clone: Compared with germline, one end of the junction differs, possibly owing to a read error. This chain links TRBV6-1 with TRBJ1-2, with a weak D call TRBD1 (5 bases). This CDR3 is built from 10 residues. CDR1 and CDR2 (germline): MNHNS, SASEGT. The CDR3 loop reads CASSRDGYTF. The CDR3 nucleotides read TGTGCCAGCAGCAGGGATGGTTACACCTTC.

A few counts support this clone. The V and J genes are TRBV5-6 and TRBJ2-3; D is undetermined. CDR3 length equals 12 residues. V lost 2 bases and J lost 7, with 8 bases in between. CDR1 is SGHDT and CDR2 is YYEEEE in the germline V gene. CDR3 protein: CASSLEENTQYF. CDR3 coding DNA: TGTGCCAGCAGCTTAGAGGAAAATACGCAGTATTTT.

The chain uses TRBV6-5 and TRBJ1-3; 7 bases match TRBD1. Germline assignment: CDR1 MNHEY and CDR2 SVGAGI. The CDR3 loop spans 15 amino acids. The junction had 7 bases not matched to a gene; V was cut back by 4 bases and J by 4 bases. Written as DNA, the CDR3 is TGTGCCAGCAGTTCCGACCACAGGGGCGGAAACACCATATATTTT. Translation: CASSSDHRGGNTIYF.